This T cell receptor beta chain was obtained from a study of Ad26.COV2.S vaccination and SARS-CoV-2 variants. This table comes from immunoSEQ multiplex PCR, and its TCRdb copy is limited to in-frame clones, with some not included. The data hold about 260,000 clones, with approximately 90% observed a single time. Regarding treatment: 19 received Ad26.COV2.S at low or high dose, single or two shots; five or six received placebo; per-sample allocation not given. Samples were taken on day 63 after the first vaccine or placebo injection. The CDR3 is made up of 15 amino acids. Per the germline V gene, CDR1 is SGHTA and CDR2 is FQGTGA. The trim removed 1 base at V and 4 bases at J, leaving 6 bases unmatched.

This TCR was sampled from a person between 18 and 65 years old who received the Ad26.COV2.S COVID-19 vaccine or a placebo. The specimen was peripheral blood, collected in a trial of Ad26.COV2.S vaccine versus placebo. The rearrangement joins TRBV7-3 to TRBJ2-5; 7 nucleotides align to TRBD1. The CDR3 protein is CASSLRQGSVETQYF. DNA of the CDR3: TGTGCCAGCAGCTTAAGACAGGGTTCTGTAGAGACCCAGTACTTC.